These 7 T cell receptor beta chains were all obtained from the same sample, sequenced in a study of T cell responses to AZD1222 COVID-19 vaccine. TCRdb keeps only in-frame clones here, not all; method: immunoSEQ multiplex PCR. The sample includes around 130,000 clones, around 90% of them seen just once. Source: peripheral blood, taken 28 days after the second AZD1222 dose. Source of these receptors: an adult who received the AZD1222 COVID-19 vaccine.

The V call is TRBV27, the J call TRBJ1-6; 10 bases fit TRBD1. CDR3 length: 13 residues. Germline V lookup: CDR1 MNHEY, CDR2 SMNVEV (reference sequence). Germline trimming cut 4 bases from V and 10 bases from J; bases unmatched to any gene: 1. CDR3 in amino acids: CASSWDRGSPLHF. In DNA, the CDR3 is TGTGCCAGCAGTTGGGACAGGGGATCACCCCTCCACTTT.

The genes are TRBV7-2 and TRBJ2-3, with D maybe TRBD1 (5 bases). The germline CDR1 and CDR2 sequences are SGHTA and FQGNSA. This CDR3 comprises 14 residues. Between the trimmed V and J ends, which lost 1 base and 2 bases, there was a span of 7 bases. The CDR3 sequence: CASSLDRNTDTQYF. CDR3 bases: TGTGCCAGCAGCTTAGACAGGAACACAGATACGCAGTATTTT.

DNA for the CDR3: TGTGCCAGCAAGGCAGTTGCAACTAATGAAAAACTGTTTTTT. Translation: CASKAVATNEKLFF. The chain employs TRBV27 and TRBJ1-4; D not resolved. This CDR3 is built from 14 residues. V was cut by 7 bases and J by 0 bases, with 9 bases left in between. Germline V gene data show CDR1 as MNHEY and CDR2 as SMNVEV (reference sequence).

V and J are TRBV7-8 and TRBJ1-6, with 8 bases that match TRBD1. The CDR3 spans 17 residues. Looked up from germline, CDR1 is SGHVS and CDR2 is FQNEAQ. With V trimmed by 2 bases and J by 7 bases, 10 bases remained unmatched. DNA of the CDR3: TGTGCCAGCAGCTTATCCCGCCGACAGGGGACAAATTCACCCCTCCACTTT. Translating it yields CASSLSRRQGTNSPLHF.

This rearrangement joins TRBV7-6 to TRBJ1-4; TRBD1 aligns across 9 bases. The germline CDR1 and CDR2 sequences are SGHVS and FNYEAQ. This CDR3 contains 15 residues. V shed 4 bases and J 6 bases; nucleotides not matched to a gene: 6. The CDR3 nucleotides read TGTGCCAGCAGCTCAACGGGACAGGGATATGAAAAACTGTTTTTT. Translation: CASSSTGQGYEKLFF.

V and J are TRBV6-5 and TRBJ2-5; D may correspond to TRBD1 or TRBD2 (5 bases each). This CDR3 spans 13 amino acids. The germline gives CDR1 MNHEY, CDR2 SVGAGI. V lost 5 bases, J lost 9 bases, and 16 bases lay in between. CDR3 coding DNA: TGTGCCAGCAGTACAGGACTGACAACGGCCCAGTACTTC. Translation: CASSTGLTTAQYF.

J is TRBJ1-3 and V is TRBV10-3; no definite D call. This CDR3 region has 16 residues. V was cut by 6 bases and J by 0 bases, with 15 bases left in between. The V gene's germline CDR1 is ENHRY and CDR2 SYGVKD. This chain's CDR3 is CAIRDPARVSGNTIYF. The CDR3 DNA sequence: TGTGCCATCAGGGACCCAGCGAGGGTCTCTGGAAACACCATATATTTT.